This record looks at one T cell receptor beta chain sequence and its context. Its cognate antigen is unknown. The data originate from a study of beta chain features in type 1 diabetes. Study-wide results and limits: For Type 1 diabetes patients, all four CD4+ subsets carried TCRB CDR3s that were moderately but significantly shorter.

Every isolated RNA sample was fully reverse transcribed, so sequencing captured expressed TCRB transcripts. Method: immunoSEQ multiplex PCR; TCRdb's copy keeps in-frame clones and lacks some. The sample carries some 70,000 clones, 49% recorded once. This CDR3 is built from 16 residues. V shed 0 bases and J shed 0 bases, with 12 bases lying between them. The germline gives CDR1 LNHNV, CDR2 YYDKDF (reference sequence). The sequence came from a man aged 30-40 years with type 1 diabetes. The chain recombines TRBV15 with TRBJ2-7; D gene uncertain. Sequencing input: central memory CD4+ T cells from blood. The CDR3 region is CATSRESAVSSYEQYF. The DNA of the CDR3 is TGTGCCACCAGCAGAGAGTCTGCGGTCAGCTCCTACGAGCAGTACTTC.